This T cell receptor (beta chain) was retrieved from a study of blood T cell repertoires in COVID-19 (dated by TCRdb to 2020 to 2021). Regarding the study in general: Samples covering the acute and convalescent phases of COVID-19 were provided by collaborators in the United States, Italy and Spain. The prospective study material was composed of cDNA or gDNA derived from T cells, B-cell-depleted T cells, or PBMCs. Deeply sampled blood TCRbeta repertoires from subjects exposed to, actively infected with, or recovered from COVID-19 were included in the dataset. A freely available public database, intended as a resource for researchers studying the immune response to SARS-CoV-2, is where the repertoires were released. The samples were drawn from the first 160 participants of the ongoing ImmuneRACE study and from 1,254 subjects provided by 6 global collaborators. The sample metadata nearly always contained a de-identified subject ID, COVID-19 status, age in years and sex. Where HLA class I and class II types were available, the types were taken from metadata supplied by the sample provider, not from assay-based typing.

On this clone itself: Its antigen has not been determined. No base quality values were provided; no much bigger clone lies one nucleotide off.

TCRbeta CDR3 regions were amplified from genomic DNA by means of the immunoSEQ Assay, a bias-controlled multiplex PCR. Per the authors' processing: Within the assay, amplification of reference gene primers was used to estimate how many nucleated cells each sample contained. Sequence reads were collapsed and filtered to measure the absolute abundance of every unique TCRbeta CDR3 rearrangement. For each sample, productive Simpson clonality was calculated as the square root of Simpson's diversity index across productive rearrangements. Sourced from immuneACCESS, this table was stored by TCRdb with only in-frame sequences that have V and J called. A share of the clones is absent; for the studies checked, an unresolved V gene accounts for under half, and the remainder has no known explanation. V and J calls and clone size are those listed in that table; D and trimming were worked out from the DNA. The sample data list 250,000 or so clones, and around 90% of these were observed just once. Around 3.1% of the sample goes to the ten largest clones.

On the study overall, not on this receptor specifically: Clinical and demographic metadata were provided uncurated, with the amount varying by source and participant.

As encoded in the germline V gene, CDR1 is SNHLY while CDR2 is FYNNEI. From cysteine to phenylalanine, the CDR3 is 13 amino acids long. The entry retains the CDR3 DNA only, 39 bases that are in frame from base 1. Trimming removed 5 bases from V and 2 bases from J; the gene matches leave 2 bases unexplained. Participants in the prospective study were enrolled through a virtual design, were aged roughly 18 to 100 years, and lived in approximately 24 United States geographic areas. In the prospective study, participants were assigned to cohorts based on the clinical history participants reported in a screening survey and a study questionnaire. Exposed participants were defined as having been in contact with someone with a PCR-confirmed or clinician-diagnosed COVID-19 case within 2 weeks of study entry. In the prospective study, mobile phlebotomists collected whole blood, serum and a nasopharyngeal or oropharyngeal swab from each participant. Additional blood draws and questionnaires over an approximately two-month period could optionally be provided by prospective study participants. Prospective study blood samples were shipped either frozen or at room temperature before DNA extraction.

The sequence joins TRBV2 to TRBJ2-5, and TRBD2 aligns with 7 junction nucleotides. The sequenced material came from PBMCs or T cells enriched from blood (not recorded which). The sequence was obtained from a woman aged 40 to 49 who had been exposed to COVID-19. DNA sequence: TGTGCCAGCAGTTCGGGACTACAAGAGACCCAGTACTTC. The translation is CASSSGLQETQYF.